This is a list of T cell receptor beta chains from one sample in a study of blood T cell repertoires in COVID-19. Generated by immunoSEQ multiplex PCR, the TCRdb table keeps only in-frame clones and is missing some. The sample includes 150,000 to 200,000 clones, 70% to 90% of them seen just once. The sequenced sample was peripheral blood. The receptors come from a man aged 40-49 years with active or convalescent COVID-19. CDR3s include the opening cysteine and the closing phenylalanine or tryptophan. D genes are given only for firm matches. Expanded clones get a size class; other rows say once, few or many, or leave the size out.

J gene	D gene	clone size	V gene	CDR3 protein	CDR3 DNA
TRBJ2-7	TRBD1	-	TRBV5-6	CASSPSPDRANEQYF	TGTGCCAGCAGCCCGTCTCCGGACAGGGCTAACGAGCAGTACTTC
TRBJ1-5	-	few	TRBV21-1	CASSPPTEGRNYQPQHF	TGTGCCAGCAGCCCCCCGACAGAAGGACGGAATTATCAGCCCCAGCATTTT
TRBJ1-6	-	few	TRBV6-5	CASSYEPSYNSPLHF	TGTGCCAGCAGTTACGAGCCATCCTATAATTCACCCCTCCACTTT
TRBJ2-7	TRBD1	-	TRBV18	CASSPRQGEWYEQYF	TGTGCCAGCTCACCGAGACAGGGGGAGTGGTACGAGCAGTACTTC
TRBJ2-7	-	-	TRBV23-1	CASSPPCRGTSSYEQYF	TGCGCCAGCAGTCCGCCCTGCAGGGGTACGAGCTCCTACGAGCAGTACTTC
TRBJ1-2	-	-	TRBV19	CASTPDSQRGGYTF	TGTGCCAGTACCCCGGACAGCCAGAGGGGTGGCTACACCTTC
TRBJ2-7	TRBD2	-	TRBV4-3	CASSQALAGDYEQYF	TGCGCCAGCAGCCAAGCCCTAGCGGGGGACTACGAGCAGTACTTC
TRBJ2-5	-	-	TRBV7-9	CASSARRVAEETQYF	TGTGCCAGCAGCGCCCGGAGGGTAGCGGAAGAGACCCAGTACTTC
TRBJ2-7	-	-	TRBV23-1	CASSQTGKAYEQYF	TGCGCCAGCAGTCAAACGGGGAAGGCCTACGAGCAGTACTTC
TRBJ1-2	-	-	TRBV5-8	CASSFFRGASGYTF	TGTGCCAGCAGCTTTTTTCGGGGGGCGTCGGGCTACACCTTC
TRBJ2-7	-	few	TRBV11-3	CASSFFNRSYEQYF	TGTGCCAGCAGCTTTTTCAACAGGTCCTACGAGCAGTACTTC
TRBJ1-2	-	-	TRBV9	CASSSGLDYGYTF	TGTGCCAGCAGCTCAGGGTTGGACTATGGCTACACCTTC
TRBJ1-1	-	-	TRBV10-3	CAISGLDQEAFF	TGTGCCATCAGCGGACTGGATCAGGAAGCTTTCTTT
TRBJ1-4	TRBD1	-	TRBV28	CASSIRTGEREKLFF	TGTGCCAGCAGTATTCGGACAGGGGAAAGGGAAAAACTGTTTTTT
TRBJ1-2	-	-	TRBV19	CASSSREEDYGYTF	TGTGCCAGCTCCTCCCGAGAGGAGGACTATGGCTACACCTTC
TRBJ1-4	-	-	TRBV6-6	CASLQGTTNEKLFF	TGTGCCAGCTTGCAGGGAACGACTAATGAAAAACTGTTTTTT
TRBJ2-5	TRBD2	-	TRBV7-9	CASSLGPTSGEYF	TGTGCCAGCAGCTTAGGCCCCACTAGCGGGGAGTACTTC
TRBJ1-1	TRBD1	-	TRBV6-4	CASSESNRGPRAFF	TGTGCCAGCAGTGAATCTAACAGGGGGCCGAGAGCTTTCTTT
TRBJ1-5	-	-	TRBV6-5	CASSYSRGDGQPQHF	TGTGCCAGCAGTTACTCCCGGGGGGACGGGCAGCCCCAGCATTTT
TRBJ1-6	-	-	TRBV27	CASSLLRSSYNSPLHF	TGTGCCAGCAGTTTATTACGGAGCTCCTATAATTCACCCCTCCACTTT
TRBJ1-6	TRBD1	-	TRBV28	CASSNSGGSPLHF	TGTGCCAGCAGCAACTCAGGGGGCTCACCCCTCCACTTT
TRBJ2-7	TRBD1	-	TRBV4-2	CASSQGRGIGQGAYEQYF	TGTGCCAGCAGCCAGGGTCGGGGCATAGGACAGGGGGCCTACGAGCAGTACTTC
TRBJ2-7	-	once	TRBV11-3	CASGRSSYEQYF	TGTGCCAGCGGAAGGAGCTCCTACGAGCAGTACTTC
TRBJ1-5	-	-	TRBV15	CATSRDLGGTSNQPQHF	TGTGCCACCAGCAGAGATCTGGGGGGAACTAGCAATCAGCCCCAGCATTTT